This T cell receptor (beta chain) is from a study of cytomegalovirus exposure and HLA in healthy donors. Researchers ran the PCR with 60 Vbeta and 13 Jbeta primers. TCRdb keeps only in-frame clones here, not all; method: immunoSEQ multiplex PCR. The table has approximately 40,000 clones, approximately 71% seen once. The sequenced material came from PBMCs. The sequence derives from a man in his fifties or sixties in good health and CMV-seropositive.

CDR3 amino acids: CASSLRWTGGDEKLFF. In DNA, the CDR3 is TGTGCCAGCAGCTTAAGGTGGACAGGGGGCGACGAAAAACTGTTTTTT. The chain couples TRBV13 to TRBJ1-4; 11 bases map to TRBD1. The V and J ends lost 2 bases and 8 bases, in that order; junction bases with no gene match: 7. This CDR3 contains 16 residues. CDR1 is PRHDT and CDR2 is FYEKMQ in the germline V gene (reference sequence).